One sample yielded the 17 T cell receptor beta chains listed below, sequenced in a study of neurological immune-mediated disorders. Documented time point: longitudinal time-point 2. TCRdb reprocessed the 5' RACE reads via MiXCR and lists one record per CDR3 protein. The sample includes about 80,000 distinct CDR3 sequences, 5.5% to 6.5% of them seen just once. Sequenced material: PBMCs. All receptors come from a woman in her fifties or sixties with multiple sclerosis.

The rearrangement links TRBV19 to TRBJ1-5; a possible D gene is TRBD1 (6 bases). Per germline, CDR1 LNHDA and CDR2 SQIVND (reference sequence). V was cut by 4 bases and J by 3 bases, with 16 bases left in between. There are 16 residues in the CDR3. The CDR3 nucleotides read TGTGCCAGTAGTAAGCCTCAGGGGATGCTCAATCAGCCCCAGCATTTT. It specifies CASSKPQGMLNQPQHF. The complete variable domain, with remaining parts taken from reference TRBV19 and TRBJ1-5, reads DGGITQSPKYLFRKEGQNVTLSCEQNLNHDAMYWYRQDPGQGLRLIYYSQIVNDFQKGDIAEGYSVSREKKESFPLTVTSAQKNPTAFYLCASSKPQGMLNQPQHFGDGTRLSIL.

This clonotype was observed many times. This sequence joins TRBV12-3 or TRBV12-4 and TRBJ1-5; D not resolved. The CDR3 has 16 amino acids. Trimming cost V 11 bases and J 3 bases, with 23 bases left between them. CDR3 in DNA: TGTGCCCGCCTGTTGTGGACTTCGGTTAACAATCAGCCCCAGCATTTT. It codes for CARLLWTSVNNQPQHF.

This clonotype was seen ten or more times. The chain couples TRBV5-1 to TRBJ2-5; the D is unclear. The germline V and J ends were trimmed by 0 bases and 7 bases, with 7 bases remaining between them. The CDR3 spans 12 residues. Germline-derived CDR1 and CDR2 are SGHRS and YFSETQ. CDR3: CASSLDARTQYF. DNA of the CDR3: TGCGCCAGCAGCTTGGACGCGAGGACCCAGTACTTC.

This clonotype was observed many times. The chain links TRBV11-1 to TRBJ2-3; D gene uncertain. CDR1 and CDR2 from the germline V gene are SGHAT and FQDESV (reference sequence). The CDR3 contains 12 residues. The germline V and J ends were trimmed by 1 base and 6 bases, with 5 bases remaining between them. The CDR3 DNA sequence: TGTGCCAGCAGCTTAGAGTCCGATACGCAGTATTTT. It yields the protein CASSLESDTQYF. The entire variable domain, with the rest obtained from reference TRBV11-1 and TRBJ2-3, is as follows: EAEVAQSPRYKITEKSQAVAFWCDPISGHATLYWYRQILGQGPELLVQFQDESVVDDSQLPKDRFSAERLKGVDSTLKIQPAELGDSAMYLCASSLESDTQYFGPGTRLTVL.

Concerning this clonotype: A much larger clone is a single base away; this may be a read error. J is TRBJ1-4 and V is TRBV15; a weak D match, TRBD1 (6 bases). Germline CDR1 is LNHNV and CDR2 is YYDKDF (reference sequence). CDR3 length equals 14 residues. This chain's CDR3 is CATGRDTGREKLFF. The DNA for the CDR3 is TGTGCCACCGGCAGAGATACAGGGAGGGAAAAACTGTTTTTT.

This clonotype has at least ten counts. V usage is TRBV5-1 and J usage is TRBJ2-2; possibly TRBD2 for D (5 bases). V gave up 0 bases and J gave up 6 bases, with 9 bases separating them. Germline values: CDR1 SGHRS, CDR2 YFSETQ. CDR3 length: 14 residues. CDR3 in amino acids: CASSLVRGSGELFF. The CDR3 nucleotides are TGCGCCAGCAGCTTGGTTCGGGGTTCCGGGGAGCTGTTTTTT.

Ten or more counts support this clonotype. J is TRBJ2-1 and V is TRBV3-1; D remains unclear. V lost 2 bases, J lost 7 bases, and 9 bases lay in between. The CDR3 is made up of 13 amino acids. Per the germline V gene, CDR1 is LGHDT and CDR2 is YNNKEL (reference sequence). In nucleotides, the CDR3 is TGTGCCAGCAGCCAATTACCGACAAATGAGCAGTTCTTC. It encodes CASSQLPTNEQFF.

This clonotype appeared many times. V is TRBV6-1 and J is TRBJ1-1, with D tentatively TRBD1 (5 bases). Trimming left V 2 bases short and J 10 bases short, with 14 bases between. Germline loops: CDR1 MNHNS, CDR2 SASEGT. This CDR3 has 13 amino acids. CDR3 DNA: TGTGCCAGCAGTGAATTGGGGCAGGGCGCAGCTTTCTTT. This codes for CASSELGQGAAFF.

Of note for this clonotype: Just one base apart from a much larger clone, this may be a read error. The chain is built from TRBV20-1 and TRBJ1-2; D unclear. Trimming cost V 0 bases and J 0 bases, with 14 bases left between them. The CDR3 has 16 amino acids. The V gene's germline CDR1 is DFQATT and CDR2 SNEGSKA (reference sequence). This CDR3 is CSAREAEGDSNYGYTF. The CDR3 DNA sequence: TGCAGTGCTAGAGAGGCGGAGGGTGACTCTAACTATGGCTACACCTTC.

The table lists this clonotype with many counts. The CDR3 loop reads CSVRGDSNQPQHF. Written as DNA, the CDR3 is TGCAGCGTTAGGGGAGATAGCAATCAGCCCCAGCATTTT. This sequence joins TRBV29-1 and TRBJ1-5; TRBD1 is a possible D gene (5 bases). The CDR3 consists of 13 residues. V lost 5 bases, J lost 0 bases, and 8 bases lay in between. Germline V lookup: CDR1 SQVTM, CDR2 ANQGSEA.

At least ten counts were recorded for this clonotype. The rearrangement uses TRBV4-1 and TRBJ2-7; D unclear. V was shortened by 0 bases and J by 6 bases, with 9 bases between the two germline ends. This CDR3 has 13 residues. Germline CDR1 reads MGHRA; CDR2 reads YSYEKL. This CDR3 reads CASSQDPGTEQYF. The CDR3 DNA is TGCGCCAGCAGCCAAGATCCAGGCACCGAGCAGTACTTC.

This clonotype appeared many times. The CDR3 loop is CSAPRAGTGNEQYF. CDR3 DNA sequence: TGCAGTGCTCCCCGAGCAGGTACAGGGAACGAGCAGTACTTC. The chain combines TRBV20-1 with TRBJ2-7; D possibly corresponds to TRBD1 (6 bases). This CDR3 is 14 amino acids long. Germline assignment: CDR1 DFQATT and CDR2 SNEGSKA (reference sequence). Trimming shortened V by 5 bases and J by 5 bases, and 19 bases separated the two germline ends.

This clonotype was counted at least ten times. The J gene is TRBJ2-1, the V gene TRBV5-1, with 7 bases lining up with TRBD1. This CDR3 has 15 residues. V shed 0 bases and J 8 bases; nucleotides not matched to a gene: 8. Germline CDR1 is SGHRS and CDR2 is YFSETQ. The CDR3 coding sequence is TGCGCCAGCAGCTTGGGGACAGGAAGAGTCGATGAGCAGTTCTTC. Amino acid sequence: CASSLGTGRVDEQFF. Drawing the rest from reference TRBV5-1 and TRBJ2-1, the complete variable domain is KAGVTQTPRYLIKTRGQQVTLSCSPISGHRSVSWYQQTPGQGLQFLFEYFSETQRNKGNFPGRFSGRQFSNSRSEMNVSTLELGDSALYLCASSLGTGRVDEQFFGPGTRLTVL.

Many counts were recorded for this clonotype. The genes are TRBV3-1 and TRBJ2-1, with D perhaps given as TRBD1 or TRBD2 (5 bases each). CDR1 is LGHDT and CDR2 is YNNKEL in the germline V gene (reference sequence). This CDR3 region has 14 residues. V lost 6 bases to trimming and J lost 9 bases, with 18 bases between them. CDR3 loop: CASSLGTRGLEQFF. In DNA, the CDR3 is TGTGCCAGCAGTCTGGGAACGAGGGGTCTTGAGCAGTTCTTC.

The rearrangement joins TRBV19 to TRBJ2-2, with D tentatively TRBD1 (6 bases). V was trimmed by 3 bases and J by 1 base, leaving 9 bases between them. CDR1 and CDR2 from the germline V gene are LNHDA and SQIVND (reference sequence). The CDR3 has 15 residues. CDR3 sequence: CASSIGQRNTGELFF. Here the CDR3 DNA reads TGTGCCAGTAGTATCGGACAGAGGAACACCGGGGAGCTGTTTTTT. Full variable domain (outside the CDR3, taken from reference TRBV19 and TRBJ2-2): DGGITQSPKYLFRKEGQNVTLSCEQNLNHDAMYWYRQDPGQGLRLIYYSQIVNDFQKGDIAEGYSVSREKKESFPLTVTSAQKNPTAFYLCASSIGQRNTGELFFGEGSRLTVL.

The sample holds many counts of this clonotype. The chain has TRBV5-1 and TRBJ2-2, with D maybe TRBD2 (5 bases). V was clipped by 4 bases and J by 6 bases, with 13 bases between them. From germline, CDR1 is SGHRS and CDR2 YFSETQ. The length of the CDR3 is 14 residues. The CDR3 region is CASSPPSGAGELFF. The CDR3 DNA follows: TGCGCCAGCAGCCCCCCCTCCGGGGCCGGGGAGCTGTTTTTT.

Many counts were recorded for this clonotype. The rearrangement joins TRBV7-9 to TRBJ1-4; 7 bases align to TRBD1. The CDR3 spans 15 residues. J was trimmed by 0 bases and V by 5 bases; bases with no gene match: 3. In germline, CDR1 is SEHNR, CDR2 FQNEAQ (reference sequence). Here the CDR3 DNA reads TGTGCCAGCAGCATTGGGACAGCAACTAATGAAAAACTGTTTTTT. It translates to CASSIGTATNEKLFF.